This entry lists 31 T cell receptor beta chains sequenced from one sample in a study of T-cell reconstitution after alpha-beta-depleted transplantation in children. Construction of the TCRbeta library involved unique molecular identifiers. In TCRdb, the PCR reads were re-called with MiXCR into one record per CDR3 protein. Here the sample spans a few hundred thousand distinct CDR3 sequences, approximately 10% being singletons. Material: PBMCs from the stem cell graft donor, obtained from the stem cell graft. Source of these receptors: a human donor who donated a stem cell graft to a child with acute lymphoblastic leukemia.

The chain couples TRBV12-3 or TRBV12-4 to TRBJ2-3; 8 nucleotides align to TRBD2. This CDR3 is built from 14 residues. V shed 3 bases, J shed 6 bases, and the junction held 5 bases outside the gene matches. The CDR3 DNA reads as TGTGCCAGCAGTTTCCCAGCGGGGGCCGATACGCAGTATTTT. This codes for CASSFPAGADTQYF.

In its sample, this clonotype was seen many times. The chain recombines TRBV7-9 with TRBJ2-7; 7 bases map to TRBD2. Germline V CDR1 and CDR2: SEHNR, FQNEAQ (reference sequence). The CDR3 has 15 residues. The J segment lost 5 bases and the V segment lost 2 bases, leaving 9 bases of the junction unmatched. CDR3 sequence: CASSLSLSGQHEQYF. The CDR3 nucleotides are TGTGCCAGCAGCTTAAGCCTTAGCGGGCAGCACGAGCAGTACTTC.

This clonotype has a handful of counts. The chain combines TRBV5-1 with TRBJ2-7; the match to TRBD2 covers 8 bases. Germline values: CDR1 SGHRS, CDR2 YFSETQ. With 0 bases clipped from V and 2 bases from J, the junction kept 4 bases outside the gene matches. This CDR3 has 15 amino acids. The CDR3 DNA reads as TGCGCCAGCAGCTTGGAAGCGGGGGAAGCCTACGAGCAGTACTTC. Translating it yields CASSLEAGEAYEQYF.

This clonotype came up many times. This chain links TRBV28 with TRBJ2-2; TRBD1 might be the D (6 bases). The CDR3 covers 15 residues. V was shortened by 5 bases and J by 5 bases, with 15 bases between the two germline ends. Germline V lookup: CDR1 MDHEN, CDR2 SYDVKM. CDR3: CASSITGLLTGELFF. CDR3 sequence (DNA): TGTGCCAGCAGTATAACAGGGTTACTTACCGGGGAGCTGTTTTTT.

J is TRBJ2-2 and V is TRBV5-1; 7 bases are a match to TRBD1. Per germline, CDR1 SGHRS and CDR2 YFSETQ. The CDR3 extends over 18 amino acids. The V gene end was trimmed by 4 bases and the J gene end by 1 base; junction bases not matched to a gene: 13. The CDR3 nucleotides are TGCGCCAGCAGCCTGCGCTCCCCGGGACAGATGAACACCGGGGAGCTGTTTTTT. Translation: CASSLRSPGQMNTGELFF.

This rearrangement joins TRBV6-2 or TRBV6-3 to TRBJ2-7; D is possibly TRBD2 (6 bases). The CDR3 has 14 amino acids. The germline CDR1 and CDR2 sequences are MNHEY and SVGEGT. Trimming pared 2 bases from V and 1 base from J, leaving 9 bases between. This CDR3 reads CASSYTGLSYEQYF. The CDR3 DNA follows: TGTGCCAGCAGTTACACGGGACTTTCCTACGAGCAGTACTTC.

This clonotype was seen a few times. The V gene is TRBV5-1, the J gene TRBJ2-3; no clear D gene. The germline V and J ends were trimmed by 4 bases and 0 bases, with 12 bases remaining between them. There are 15 residues in the CDR3. Per germline, CDR1 SGHRS and CDR2 YFSETQ. CDR3 sequence: CASSETVSSTDTQYF. CDR3 in DNA: TGCGCCAGCAGCGAGACGGTTTCAAGCACAGATACGCAGTATTTT.

The chain couples TRBV19 to TRBJ2-1, with a weak D call TRBD2 (5 bases). The V gene lost 4 bases and the J gene lost 2 bases, with 9 bases spanning the gap. This CDR3 has 14 residues. Looked up from germline, CDR1 is LNHDA and CDR2 is SQIVND (reference sequence). CDR3 amino acids: CASSNAGPYNEQFF. The CDR3 nucleotides are TGTGCCAGTAGTAATGCGGGCCCCTACAATGAGCAGTTCTTC. Together with reference TRBV19 and TRBJ2-1, the CDR3 gives the full variable domain: DGGITQSPKYLFRKEGQNVTLSCEQNLNHDAMYWYRQDPGQGLRLIYYSQIVNDFQKGDIAEGYSVSREKKESFPLTVTSAQKNPTAFYLCASSNAGPYNEQFFGPGTRLTVL.

The chain links TRBV4-1 to TRBJ1-2; D is ambiguous. V was trimmed by 4 bases and J by 0 bases, leaving 12 bases between them. CDR3 size: 15 residues. In germline, CDR1 is MGHRA, CDR2 YSYEKL. The CDR3 spells CASSLWTDSNYGYTF. The CDR3 DNA sequence: TGCGCCAGCAGCCTATGGACGGATTCTAACTATGGCTACACCTTC.

The chain is built from TRBV27 and TRBJ2-3; perhaps TRBD2 as D (7 bases). The CDR3 consists of 15 residues. V was trimmed by 2 bases and J by 2 bases, leaving 11 bases between them. The V gene's germline CDR1 is MNHEY and CDR2 SMNVEV (reference sequence). CDR3 coding DNA: TGTGCCAGCAGTTTAGGGGGGGCGCCCACAGATACGCAGTATTTT. This gives the protein CASSLGGAPTDTQYF.

This clonotype was seen repeatedly, ten times or more. This sequence joins TRBV10-1 and TRBJ2-2; D perhaps matches TRBD1 (6 bases). Trimming pared 3 bases from V and 4 bases from J, leaving 6 bases between. The CDR3 totals 13 residues. Germline CDR1 reads WNHNN; CDR2 reads SYGVQD (reference sequence). CDR3: CASSDRGTGELFF. CDR3 DNA: TGCGCCAGCAGTGACAGGGGCACCGGGGAGCTGTTTTTT.

This clonotype was recorded a few times. The gene calls are TRBV4-3 and TRBJ2-6; 8 bases fit TRBD1. Germline V gives CDR1 LGHNA, CDR2 YSLEER. J lost 0 bases, V lost 0 bases, and 10 bases had no gene match. The CDR3 has 20 residues. The CDR3 nucleotides are TGCGCCAGCAGCCAAGATCTTGGGACAGGTCTCGTCTCTGGGGCCAACGTCCTGACTTTC. This sequence encodes CASSQDLGTGLVSGANVLTF.

In its sample, this clonotype was seen many times. J is TRBJ2-1 and V is TRBV20-1; 9 bases match TRBD2. The V and J ends lost 6 bases and 9 bases, in that order; junction bases with no gene match: 12. Germline V gene data show CDR1 as DFQATT and CDR2 as SNEGSKA (reference sequence). The CDR3 is 14 residues long. The CDR3 loop is CSAIPPAGGAEQFF. The CDR3 DNA follows: TGCAGTGCCATCCCTCCAGCGGGAGGAGCTGAGCAGTTCTTC.

This clonotype was observed many times. The V call is TRBV7-2, the J call TRBJ2-7; maybe TRBD1 (5 bases). Per the germline V gene, CDR1 is SGHTA and CDR2 is FQGNSA. CDR3 size: 15 residues. Trimming shortened V by 3 bases and J by 1 base, and 13 bases separated the two germline ends. CDR3 coding DNA: TGTGCCAGCAGCTTTAGGCTCAGGGCGTCCTACGAGCAGTACTTC. Protein product: CASSFRLRASYEQYF.

Remarks on this clonotype: Sequence at one end of the junction differs from germline and may be a read error. The rearrangement joins TRBV15 to TRBJ2-4; D is perhaps TRBD2 (7 bases). Germline-derived CDR1 and CDR2 are LNHNV and YYDKDF (reference sequence). This CDR3 region has 17 residues. The CDR3: CATSRDPRAGAKNIQNF. In DNA, the CDR3 is TGTGCCACCAGCAGAGACCCTAGGGCGGGGGCCAAAAACATTCAGAACTTC.

At least ten counts were recorded for this clonotype. The CDR3 spells CASSQDLGNTIYF. DNA for the CDR3: TGTGCCAGCAGCCAAGATTTGGGAAACACCATATATTTT. V usage is TRBV4-2 and J usage is TRBJ1-3, with D uncertain. The CDR3 sequence is 13 residues long. Trimming took off 0 bases at V and 4 bases at J, with 4 bases between the two ends. Germline assignment: CDR1 LGHNA and CDR2 YNFKEQ.

This clonotype was detected only a few times. This chain joins TRBV3-1 and TRBJ2-1, with 7 bases aligning to TRBD2. Germline CDR1 LGHDT, CDR2 YNNKEL (reference sequence). V lost 0 bases, J lost 6 bases, and 5 bases stayed unmatched. This CDR3 spans 15 amino acids. The CDR3 reads CASSQDWRERNEQFF. CDR3 DNA: TGTGCCAGCAGCCAAGATTGGCGGGAGCGCAATGAGCAGTTCTTC.

This clonotype showed up just a few times. The rearrangement joins TRBV4-1 to TRBJ2-1; the D gene is possibly TRBD2 (5 bases). This CDR3 region has 14 residues. Trimming cost V 1 base and J 6 bases, with 10 bases left between them. Germline values: CDR1 MGHRA, CDR2 YSYEKL. CDR3 bases: TGCGCCAGCAGCCAAGTCGCTAGCAGCAATGAGCAGTTCTTC. Protein product: CASSQVASSNEQFF.

This clonotype was counted only a few times. The chain combines TRBV20-1 with TRBJ2-7, with D perhaps TRBD2 (5 bases). CDR3 length: 15 amino acids. The V and J ends lost 2 bases and 0 bases respectively, with 14 bases between them. CDR1 and CDR2 from the germline V gene are DFQATT and SNEGSKA (reference sequence). CDR3 DNA sequence: TGCAGTGCTAGAATGGGCAGAGGGAGCTCCTACGAGCAGTACTTC. Translating it yields CSARMGRGSSYEQYF.

This clonotype was found many times. J is TRBJ1-1 and V is TRBV4-2; D unclear. The CDR3 spans 15 residues. The V and J ends lost 0 bases and 6 bases respectively, with 14 bases between them. Germline V gene sequence: CDR1 LGHNA, CDR2 YNFKEQ. The CDR3 protein is CASSQDRGGFPEAFF. The CDR3 coding sequence is TGTGCCAGCAGCCAAGATCGGGGAGGGTTCCCTGAAGCTTTCTTT.

This clonotype was recorded at least ten times. An end of the junction does not agree with germline; a read error may underlie this. The chain links TRBV6-2 or TRBV6-3 to TRBJ2-7; D is unresolved. There are 10 residues in the CDR3. The germline V gene has CDR1 MNHEY and CDR2 SVGEGT. CDR3 residues: CASSYYEQYF. In nucleotides, the CDR3 is TGTGCCAGCAGCTACTACGAGCAGTACTTC.

This clonotype was detected a few times. The chain is built from TRBV7-2 and TRBJ2-1; D assignment may be TRBD1 or TRBD2 (6 bases each). Germline V gene data show CDR1 as SGHTA and CDR2 as FQGNSA. The CDR3 contains 14 residues. Trimming removed 6 bases at V and 8 bases at J, with 17 bases between. The CDR3 DNA is TGTGCCAGCAGGCTAGCGAACGAGGGGGATGAGCAGTTCTTC. Translation: CASRLANEGDEQFF. Looking up the rest from reference TRBV7-2 and TRBJ2-1 gives the full variable domain: GAGVSQSPSNKVTEKGKDVELRCDPISGHTALYWYRQSLGQGLEFLIYFQGNSAPDKSGLPSDRFSAERTGGSVSTLTIQRTQQEDSAVYLCASRLANEGDEQFFGPGTRLTVL.

The chain combines TRBV5-1 with TRBJ1-4, with D possibly being TRBD1 (5 bases). Germline CDR1 is SGHRS and CDR2 is YFSETQ. The ends were cut back, 0 bases at V and 8 bases at J, with 11 bases in the middle. The CDR3 spans 14 residues. Here the CDR3 reads CASSLAGWDEKLFF. Written as DNA, the CDR3 is TGCGCCAGCAGCTTGGCGGGATGGGACGAAAAACTGTTTTTT.

This clonotype was seen ten or more times. This chain joins TRBV5-5 and TRBJ2-1; 10 positions agree with TRBD1. The CDR3 is 18 residues long. V was clipped by 0 bases and J by 8 bases; unmatched bases: 14. Germline CDR1 reads SGHKS; CDR2 reads YYEKEE (reference sequence). The CDR3: CASSLAPSGTGVKDEQFF. The CDR3 bases are TGTGCCAGCAGCTTGGCCCCGAGCGGGACAGGGGTGAAAGATGAGCAGTTCTTC.

This clonotype was found many times. The chain couples TRBV20-1 to TRBJ2-7, with TRBD2 matching 8 bases. The CDR3 sequence is 14 residues long. Germline V lookup: CDR1 DFQATT, CDR2 SNEGSKA (reference sequence). Unmatched junction bases numbered 10, after V lost 6 bases and J lost 3 bases. The CDR3 spells CSAPNSGDFYEQYF. The CDR3 nucleotides read TGCAGTGCCCCTAATAGCGGGGACTTCTACGAGCAGTACTTC.

The chain is built from TRBV7-9 and TRBJ2-7, with a tentative D call TRBD2 (6 bases). CDR3 length: 14 amino acids. The germline gives CDR1 SEHNR, CDR2 FQNEAQ (reference sequence). V lost 5 bases, J lost 7 bases, and 18 bases lay in between. The CDR3 DNA reads as TGTGCCAGCAGCGAGGCTAGCGACCCTCGTGAGCAGTACTTC. Translated, it gives CASSEASDPREQYF.

The chain recombines TRBV6-2 or TRBV6-3 with TRBJ1-5; TRBD1 is a possible D gene (5 bases). The CDR3 has 14 residues. Germline V CDR1 and CDR2: MNHEY, SVGEGT. V was clipped by 6 bases and J by 5 bases, with 14 bases between them. The DNA of the CDR3 is TGTGCCAGCAGAAAGACAGCATCTGATCAGCCCCAGCATTTT. This codes for CASRKTASDQPQHF.

This clonotype was observed a handful of times. The V gene is TRBV5-1, the J gene TRBJ2-5; D unclear. Germline loops: CDR1 SGHRS, CDR2 YFSETQ. This CDR3 contains 17 residues. V was trimmed by 0 bases and J by 1 base, leaving 16 bases between them. This CDR3 reads CASSLARTGPSQETQYF. The CDR3 coding sequence is TGCGCCAGCAGCTTGGCTCGGACGGGCCCGTCCCAAGAGACCCAGTACTTC.

This clonotype was counted only a few times. The chain carries TRBV12-3 or TRBV12-4 and TRBJ2-7; D possibly corresponds to TRBD2 (6 bases). The V gene lost 3 bases and the J gene lost 1 base, with 16 bases spanning the gap. The CDR3 loop spans 16 amino acids. The CDR3 region has the DNA TGTGCCAGCAGTTTTGCCTTAGCGGTAGGATCCTACGAGCAGTACTTC. Translating gives CASSFALAVGSYEQYF.

The table lists this clonotype with many counts. The chain has TRBV5-1 and TRBJ2-1, with TRBD2 matching over 10 bases. In germline, CDR1 is SGHRS, CDR2 YFSETQ. This CDR3 has 16 residues. The V gene end was trimmed by 0 bases and the J gene end by 6 bases; junction bases not matched to a gene: 6. The CDR3 nucleotides are TGCGCCAGCAGCTTGGTGACGGGACTAGCGTCCAATGAGCAGTTCTTC. It translates to CASSLVTGLASNEQFF.

The chain joins TRBV9 to TRBJ1-2; D possibly corresponds to TRBD1 (5 bases). Germline V gene lookup returns CDR1 SGDLS and CDR2 YYNGEE. Trimming shortened V by 5 bases and J by 7 bases, and 12 bases separated the two germline ends. CDR3 length: 12 residues. The CDR3 nucleotides read TGTGCCAGCAGTGGTGCGGGGCGTGGCTACACCTTC. Translating gives CASSGAGRGYTF. Full variable domain (remainder filled in from reference TRBV9 and TRBJ1-2): DSGVTQTPKHLITATGQRVTLRCSPRSGDLSVYWYQQSLDQGLQFLIQYYNGEERAKGNILERFSAQQFPDLHSELNLSSLELGDSALYFCASSGAGRGYTFGSGTRLTVV.